A selection of T cell receptor beta chains follows, all from one sample in a study of cytomegalovirus exposure and HLA in healthy donors. Assay: immunoSEQ multiplex PCR; the TCRdb copy retains only in-frame clones and omits some. The repertoire includes about 68,000 clones, 91% of them detected once, and just over 3% sits in the top ten. Specimen: PBMCs. The receptor source for this set is a man younger than 35 in good health and CMV-seronegative. CDR3s include the opening cysteine and the closing phenylalanine or tryptophan. The order of the fields is V gene, D gene, J gene, CDR3 protein, CDR3 DNA. The D gene is left open where the match is weak.

v_gene: TRBV4-2
d_gene: NA
j_gene: TRBJ1-3
CDR3aa: CASSQVYSSGNTIYF
CDR3nt: TGTGCCAGCAGCCAAGTTTACAGCTCTGGAAACACCATATATTTT

v_gene: TRBV5-8
d_gene: TRBD1
j_gene: TRBJ1-1
CDR3aa: CASSRGGQRAFF
CDR3nt: TGTGCCAGCAGCCGGGGGGGACAGAGGGCTTTCTTT

v_gene: TRBV21-1
d_gene: NA
j_gene: TRBJ2-7
CDR3aa: CASSKNKGGSYEQYF
CDR3nt: TGTGCCAGCAGCAAGAACAAGGGAGGCTCCTACGAGCAGTACTTC

v_gene: TRBV19
d_gene: TRBD2
j_gene: TRBJ2-3
CDR3aa: CASSPSGRGADTQYF
CDR3nt: TGTGCCAGTAGCCCCAGCGGGAGGGGCGCAGATACGCAGTATTTT

v_gene: TRBV6-5
d_gene: TRBD2
j_gene: TRBJ2-1
CDR3aa: CASSYSTSGMGEQFF
CDR3nt: TGTGCCAGCAGTTACTCGACTAGCGGGATGGGTGAGCAGTTCTTC

v_gene: TRBV4-1
d_gene: NA
j_gene: TRBJ2-1
CDR3aa: CASSLIEGVAEQFF
CDR3nt: TGCGCCAGCAGCCTGATTGAGGGGGTAGCTGAGCAGTTCTTC

v_gene: TRBV2
d_gene: TRBD2
j_gene: TRBJ2-1
CDR3aa: CASGTSYEQFF
CDR3nt: TGTGCCAGCGGGACTAGCTATGAGCAGTTCTTC

v_gene: TRBV2
d_gene: TRBD2
j_gene: TRBJ2-7
CDR3aa: CASSEGGGPYEQYF
CDR3nt: TGTGCCAGCAGTGAAGGGGGAGGGCCTTACGAGCAGTACTTC

v_gene: TRBV30
d_gene: TRBD2
j_gene: TRBJ2-2
CDR3aa: CAWSPQRTSGNTGELFF
CDR3nt: TGTGCCTGGAGTCCACAAAGGACTAGCGGGAACACCGGGGAGCTGTTTTTT

v_gene: TRBV11-3
d_gene: TRBD1
j_gene: TRBJ1-1
CDR3aa: CASSPTGRTEAFF
CDR3nt: TGTGCCAGCAGCCCGACAGGGAGGACTGAAGCTTTCTTT

v_gene: TRBV2
d_gene: TRBD1
j_gene: TRBJ1-4
CDR3aa: CASSSTGATNEKLFF
CDR3nt: TGTGCCAGCAGCAGCACAGGGGCGACTAATGAAAAACTGTTTTTT

v_gene: TRBV28
d_gene: NA
j_gene: TRBJ2-5
CDR3aa: CASSGPGIRETQYF
CDR3nt: TGTGCCAGCAGTGGGCCAGGGATTCGGGAGACCCAGTACTTC

v_gene: TRBV6-5
d_gene: NA
j_gene: TRBJ2-7
CDR3aa: CASINLQGGVFRPYF
CDR3nt: TGTGCCAGCATCAATCTACAGGGGGGGGTGTTTCGGCCGTACTTC

v_gene: TRBV7-2
d_gene: TRBD2
j_gene: TRBJ2-7
CDR3aa: CASSFAAGVFYEQYF
CDR3nt: TGTGCCAGCAGCTTTGCAGCGGGAGTATTTTACGAGCAGTACTTC

v_gene: TRBV30
d_gene: NA
j_gene: TRBJ2-7
CDR3aa: CAWSVDRNPPHEQYF
CDR3nt: TGTGCCTGGAGTGTAGACAGAAACCCGCCCCACGAGCAGTACTTC

v_gene: TRBV7-9
d_gene: NA
j_gene: TRBJ2-5
CDR3aa: CATSGETQYF
CDR3nt: TGTGCCACCTCAGGGGAGACCCAGTACTTC

v_gene: TRBV6-6
d_gene: NA
j_gene: TRBJ2-1
CDR3aa: CASSIGTYNEQFF
CDR3nt: TGTGCCAGCAGTATTGGGACTTATAATGAGCAGTTCTTC

v_gene: TRBV6-5
d_gene: TRBD1
j_gene: TRBJ2-5
CDR3aa: CASSSDRGVQETQYF
CDR3nt: TGTGCCAGCAGTTCGGACAGGGGAGTCCAAGAGACCCAGTACTTC

v_gene: TRBV7-2
d_gene: TRBD1
j_gene: TRBJ1-2
CDR3aa: CASSRGTGGDGYTF
CDR3nt: TGTGCCAGCAGCCGAGGGACAGGGGGCGACGGCTACACCTTC

v_gene: TRBV10-3
d_gene: TRBD1
j_gene: TRBJ2-3
CDR3aa: CAIRISLDRGGTDTQYF
CDR3nt: TGTGCCATCAGAATTTCACTGGACAGGGGTGGCACAGATACGCAGTATTTT

v_gene: TRBV5-1
d_gene: TRBD2
j_gene: TRBJ2-7
CDR3aa: CASSFGTSGYEQYF
CDR3nt: TGCGCCAGCAGTTTCGGGACTAGCGGATACGAGCAGTACTTC

v_gene: TRBV18
d_gene: NA
j_gene: TRBJ2-1
CDR3aa: CASSESQSPAYNEQFF
CDR3nt: TGTGCCAGCTCAGAGTCCCAATCACCGGCCTACAATGAGCAGTTCTTC

v_gene: TRBV27
d_gene: TRBD2
j_gene: TRBJ2-1
CDR3aa: CASNRRAAGEVRGNEQFF
CDR3nt: TGTGCCAGCAACAGAAGGGCAGCGGGGGAAGTTAGGGGCAATGAGCAGTTCTTC

v_gene: TRBV7-8
d_gene: NA
j_gene: TRBJ2-7
CDR3aa: CASSYPAQDGHEQYF
CDR3nt: TGTGCCAGCAGTTACCCGGCACAGGACGGCCACGAGCAGTACTTC

v_gene: TRBV15
d_gene: NA
j_gene: TRBJ2-5
CDR3aa: CATSRGSSEETQYF
CDR3nt: TGTGCCACCAGCAGAGGGTCTAGCGAGGAGACCCAGTACTTC

v_gene: TRBV2
d_gene: NA
j_gene: TRBJ1-4
CDR3aa: CASSERTNEKLFF
CDR3nt: TGTGCCAGCAGTGAGAGAACTAATGAAAAACTGTTTTTT

v_gene: TRBV4-3
d_gene: NA
j_gene: TRBJ2-1
CDR3aa: CASSQGTGSYRKQFF
CDR3nt: TGCGCCAGCAGCCAAGGCACCGGGAGTTACCGAAAGCAGTTCTTC

v_gene: TRBV25-1
d_gene: TRBD1
j_gene: TRBJ2-3
CDR3aa: CASSRRDREITDTQYF
CDR3nt: TGTGCCAGCAGTCGCCGGGACAGGGAGATCACAGATACGCAGTATTTT

v_gene: TRBV7-2
d_gene: TRBD1
j_gene: TRBJ2-7
CDR3aa: CASSLDSGDRGMYF
CDR3nt: TGTGCCAGCAGCTTAGATTCCGGAGACAGGGGAATGTACTTC